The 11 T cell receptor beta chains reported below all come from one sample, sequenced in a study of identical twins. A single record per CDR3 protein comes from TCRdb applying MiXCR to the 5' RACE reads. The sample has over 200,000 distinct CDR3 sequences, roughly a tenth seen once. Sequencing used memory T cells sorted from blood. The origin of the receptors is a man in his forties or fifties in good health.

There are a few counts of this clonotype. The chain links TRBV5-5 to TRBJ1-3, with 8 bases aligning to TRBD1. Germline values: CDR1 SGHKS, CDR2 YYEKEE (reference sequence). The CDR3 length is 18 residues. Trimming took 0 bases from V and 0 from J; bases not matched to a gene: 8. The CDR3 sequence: CASSLVQGEMTSGNTIYF. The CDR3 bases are TGTGCCAGCAGCTTGGTACAGGGGGAGATGACCTCTGGAAACACCATATATTTT. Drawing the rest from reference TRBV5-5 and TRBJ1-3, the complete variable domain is DAGVTQSPTHLIKTRGQQVTLRCSPISGHKSVSWYQQVLGQGPQFIFQYYEKEERGRGNFPDRFSARQFPNYSSELNVNALLLGDSALYLCASSLVQGEMTSGNTIYFGEGSWLTVV.

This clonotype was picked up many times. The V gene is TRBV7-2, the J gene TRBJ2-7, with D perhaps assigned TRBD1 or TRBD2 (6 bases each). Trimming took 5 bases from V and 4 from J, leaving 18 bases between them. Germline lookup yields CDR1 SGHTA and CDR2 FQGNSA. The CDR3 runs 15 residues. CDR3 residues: CASSPGLYQGYEQYF. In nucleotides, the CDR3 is TGTGCCAGCAGCCCGGGACTCTACCAGGGGTACGAGCAGTACTTC.

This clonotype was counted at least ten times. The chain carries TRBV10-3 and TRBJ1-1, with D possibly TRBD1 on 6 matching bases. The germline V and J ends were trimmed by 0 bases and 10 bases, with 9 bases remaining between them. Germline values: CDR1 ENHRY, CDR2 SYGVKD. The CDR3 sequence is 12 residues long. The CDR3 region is CAISESSGVAFF. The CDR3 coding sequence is TGTGCCATCAGTGAGTCGTCAGGGGTAGCTTTCTTT.

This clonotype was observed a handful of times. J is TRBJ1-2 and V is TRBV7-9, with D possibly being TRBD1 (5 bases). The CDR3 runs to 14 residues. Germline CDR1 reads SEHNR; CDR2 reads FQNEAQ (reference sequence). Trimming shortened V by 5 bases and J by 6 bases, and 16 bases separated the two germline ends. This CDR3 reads CASSTKKQGDGYTF. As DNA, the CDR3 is TGTGCCAGCAGCACCAAGAAACAAGGGGATGGCTACACCTTC.

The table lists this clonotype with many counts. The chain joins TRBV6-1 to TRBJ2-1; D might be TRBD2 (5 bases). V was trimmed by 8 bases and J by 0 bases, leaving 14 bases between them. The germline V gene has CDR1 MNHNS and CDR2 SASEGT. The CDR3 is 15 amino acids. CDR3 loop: CASGQSGSSYNEQFF. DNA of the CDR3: TGTGCCAGCGGTCAGTCTGGGAGCTCCTACAATGAGCAGTTCTTC.

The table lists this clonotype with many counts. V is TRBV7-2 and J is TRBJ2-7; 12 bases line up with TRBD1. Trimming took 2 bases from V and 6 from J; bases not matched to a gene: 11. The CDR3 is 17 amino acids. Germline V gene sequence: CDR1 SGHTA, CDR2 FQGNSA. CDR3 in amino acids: CASSLTGTGGEGSEQYF. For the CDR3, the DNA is TGTGCCAGCAGCTTAACCGGGACAGGGGGCGAGGGTAGCGAGCAGTACTTC.

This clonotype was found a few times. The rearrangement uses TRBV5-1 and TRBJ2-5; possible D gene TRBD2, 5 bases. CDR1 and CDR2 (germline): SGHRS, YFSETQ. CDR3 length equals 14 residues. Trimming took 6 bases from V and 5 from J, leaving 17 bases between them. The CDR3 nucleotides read TGCGCCAGCACCGGGATGTCGGTTGGGGAGACCCAGTACTTC. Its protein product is CASTGMSVGETQYF.

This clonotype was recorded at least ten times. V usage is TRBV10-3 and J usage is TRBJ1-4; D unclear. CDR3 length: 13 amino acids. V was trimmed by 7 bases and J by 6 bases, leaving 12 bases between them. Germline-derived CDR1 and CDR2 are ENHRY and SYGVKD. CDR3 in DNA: TGTGCCATCAATCGAAATTTGGATGAAAAACTGTTTTTT. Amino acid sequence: CAINRNLDEKLFF.

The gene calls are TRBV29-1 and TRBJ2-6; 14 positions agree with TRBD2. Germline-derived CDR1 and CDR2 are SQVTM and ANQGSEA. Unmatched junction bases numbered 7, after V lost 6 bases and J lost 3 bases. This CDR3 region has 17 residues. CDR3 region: CSVGGLAGVGGANVLTF. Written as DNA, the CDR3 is TGCAGCGTGGGGGGACTAGCGGGAGTCGGTGGGGCCAACGTCCTGACTTTC.

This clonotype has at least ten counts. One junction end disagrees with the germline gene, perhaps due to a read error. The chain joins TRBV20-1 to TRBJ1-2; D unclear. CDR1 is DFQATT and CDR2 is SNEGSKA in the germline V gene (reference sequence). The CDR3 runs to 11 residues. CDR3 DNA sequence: TGCAGTGCTAGAGATGGTCCTCAGGAGGGCTTC. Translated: CSARDGPQEGF.

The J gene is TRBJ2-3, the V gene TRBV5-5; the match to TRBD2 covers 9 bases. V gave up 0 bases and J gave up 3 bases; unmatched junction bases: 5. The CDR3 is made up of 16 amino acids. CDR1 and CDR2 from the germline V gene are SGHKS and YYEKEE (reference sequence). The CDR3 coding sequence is TGTGCCAGCAGCTTGGTTCCCAGCGGGAGGACAGATACGCAGTATTTT. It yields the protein CASSLVPSGRTDTQYF.